This is a list of T cell receptor beta chains from one sample in a study of tumor and adjacent non-tumor tissue in lung cancer. One entry per CDR3 protein, called by TCRdb with MiXCR from the multiplex PCR reads. The table records 200,000 to 250,000 distinct CDR3 sequences, 71% of them present only once. Input material: lung tumor tissue. These receptor sequences come from a man aged 55-75 years with non-small cell lung cancer. Both conserved end residues are trimmed from each CDR3.

J gene: TRBJ2-5; V gene: TRBV5-4; CDR3 protein: ASSLAGAQEAQY
J gene: TRBJ1-1; V gene: TRBV30; CDR3 protein: AWSVQGRKWSTEAF
J gene: TRBJ1-1; V gene: TRBV28; CDR3 protein: ASSVNTEAF
J gene: TRBJ1-2; V gene: TRBV20-1; CDR3 protein: SARAGQIYGYT
J gene: TRBJ2-1; V gene: TRBV5-1; CDR3 protein: ASSRQGDYNEQF
J gene: TRBJ2-7; V gene: TRBV6-1; CDR3 protein: ASSEQDVTYEQY
J gene: TRBJ2-1; V gene: TRBV4-1; CDR3 protein: AGSQPVLASNEQF
J gene: TRBJ2-5; V gene: TRBV11-3; CDR3 protein: ADSPFPGTSGILETQY
J gene: TRBJ2-1; V gene: TRBV14; CDR3 protein: ASSQVYGIGDNEQF
J gene: TRBJ1-5; V gene: TRBV6-5; CDR3 protein: ACGNTGTGNQPQH
J gene: TRBJ2-5; V gene: TRBV5-4; CDR3 protein: ASSRGGQGYQETQY
J gene: TRBJ2-3; V gene: TRBV20-1; CDR3 protein: SANSWGTDMQY
J gene: TRBJ1-1; V gene: TRBV19; CDR3 protein: ASNYLPGRIFEAF
J gene: TRBJ2-7; V gene: TRBV30; CDR3 protein: AWRRDTAPYEQY
J gene: TRBJ2-4; V gene: TRBV6-6; CDR3 protein: ASSPTGDYRY
J gene: TRBJ1-2; V gene: TRBV29-1; CDR3 protein: SVDKGVGTAYGYT
J gene: TRBJ2-1; V gene: TRBV11-3; CDR3 protein: ESSLYGAAFNEHF
J gene: TRBJ2-7; V gene: TRBV5-1; CDR3 protein: ASSRQLLAGLTYEQY
J gene: TRBJ2-3; V gene: TRBV7-8; CDR3 protein: ASRFADTQY
J gene: TRBJ2-7; V gene: TRBV12-3/TRBV12-4; CDR3 protein: DSRWGQGNEQY
J gene: TRBJ1-2; V gene: TRBV7-9; CDR3 protein: ASSVAQAALLNYGYT
J gene: TRBJ1-6; V gene: TRBV6-1; CDR3 protein: ASSRQGGNSPLH
J gene: TRBJ2-3; V gene: TRBV20-1; CDR3 protein: SALGRLAGATLNTQY
J gene: TRBJ2-7; V gene: TRBV4-1; CDR3 protein: ASQDRDYEQY
J gene: TRBJ2-3; V gene: TRBV28; CDR3 protein: ASRSGGADTQY
J gene: TRBJ2-7; V gene: TRBV6-2/TRBV6-3; CDR3 protein: AGRSAGIYEQY
J gene: TRBJ1-1; V gene: TRBV11-2; CDR3 protein: ASSVLGGRVTEAF
J gene: TRBJ2-3; V gene: TRBV20-1; CDR3 protein: SAGGAVRASDTQY
J gene: TRBJ2-3; V gene: TRBV11-1; CDR3 protein: ASSLVYSDTDTQY
J gene: TRBJ2-1; V gene: TRBV4-2; CDR3 protein: ASSLLRDLNNEQF
J gene: TRBJ2-5; V gene: TRBV20-1; CDR3 protein: SARDRSGRIQETQY
J gene: TRBJ1-5; V gene: TRBV6-4; CDR3 protein: ASSGRDNQPQH
J gene: TRBJ1-2; V gene: TRBV30; CDR3 protein: ASGWGGYGYT
J gene: TRBJ1-6; V gene: TRBV28; CDR3 protein: ASSLGQNNSPLH
J gene: TRBJ2-1; V gene: TRBV10-2; CDR3 protein: ASSVLAGLSNNEQF
J gene: TRBJ1-3; V gene: TRBV6-1; CDR3 protein: ASSEGPPGTTY
J gene: TRBJ1-5; V gene: TRBV5-6; CDR3 protein: ASSFGPSLQPQH
J gene: TRBJ2-3; V gene: TRBV2; CDR3 protein: ASSSTGGTSTDTQY
J gene: TRBJ1-2; V gene: TRBV20-1; CDR3 protein: SVRKGQDYGYT
J gene: TRBJ2-2; V gene: TRBV12-3/TRBV12-4; CDR3 protein: PTSTVGRTRELF
J gene: TRBJ2-1; V gene: TRBV5-1; CDR3 protein: ASSLRLAGGPGDEQF
J gene: TRBJ1-4; V gene: TRBV4-2; CDR3 protein: ASCMEQGDEKLF
J gene: TRBJ1-6; V gene: TRBV12-3/TRBV12-4; CDR3 protein: ASTNYRGLNSPLH
J gene: TRBJ1-5; V gene: TRBV4-2; CDR3 protein: ASSQEPRGGNQPQH
J gene: TRBJ2-2; V gene: TRBV5-4; CDR3 protein: ANSYGQGHTGELF
J gene: TRBJ2-1; V gene: TRBV11-2; CDR3 protein: TSSSGDDQF